The 32 T cell receptor beta chains below were found in one sample sequenced in a study of Tregs in tolerant kidney transplant recipients (dated by TCRdb to between 2017 and 2020). The time point label for this specimen denotes: blood sample drawn before combined kidney and bone marrow transplant. Library preparation was by the immunoSEQ multiplex PCR assay. TCRdb's version of the immuneACCESS table is confined to in-frame rearrangements and falls short of the full clone set. An unresolved V gene accounts for under half of the shortfall where checked; the remainder is of unknown origin. This sample lists just under 65,000 clones; around 98% were detected once. The ten largest make up 0.34% of the sample. The source material was Tregs from blood, sampled before the transplant. These receptors were collected from a human donor who received a combined kidney and bone marrow transplant.

This chain links TRBV7-8 with TRBJ2-7; a possible D gene is TRBD2 (6 bases). The CDR3 consists of 14 residues. The germline V gene encodes CDR1 SGHVS and CDR2 FQNEAQ. V was clipped by 5 bases and J by 6 bases, with 17 bases between them. The CDR3 coding sequence is TGTGCCAGCAGCAGCCGCAGGGAGGTAGGCGAGCAGTACTTC. Translating it yields CASSSRREVGEQYF.

This rearrangement joins TRBV9 to TRBJ2-7; D may be TRBD1 (6 bases). V was shortened by 0 bases and J by 2 bases, with 9 bases between the two germline ends. Germline-derived CDR1 and CDR2 are SGDLS and YYNGEE. This CDR3 has 14 residues. CDR3 nucleotide sequence: TGTGCCAGCAGCGTAGGTGGACAGACCTACGAGCAGTACTTC. Its protein is CASSVGGQTYEQYF. Together with reference TRBV9 and TRBJ2-7, the CDR3 gives the full variable domain: DSGVTQTPKHLITATGQRVTLRCSPRSGDLSVYWYQQSLDQGLQFLIQYYNGEERAKGNILERFSAQQFPDLHSELNLSSLELGDSALYFCASSVGGQTYEQYFGPGTRLTVT.

This clone has a single count. V is TRBV15 and J is TRBJ2-7, with D possibly being TRBD1 (5 bases). The germline gives CDR1 LNHNV, CDR2 YYDKDF (reference sequence). V shed 3 bases and J shed 2 bases, with 17 bases lying between them. This CDR3 comprises 16 residues. The CDR3 spells CATSSGASGSPYEQYF. CDR3 sequence (DNA): TGTGCCACCAGCAGTGGGGCCTCAGGCAGCCCCTACGAGCAGTACTTC.

The count of this clone is one. The chain joins TRBV7-9 to TRBJ1-2; D is undetermined. The ends were cut back, 3 bases at V and 10 bases at J, with 18 bases in the middle. This CDR3 comprises 14 residues. Germline V lookup: CDR1 SEHNR, CDR2 FQNEAQ (reference sequence). The CDR3 spells CASSFVSGRSYYTF. The CDR3 region has the DNA TGTGCCAGCAGCTTTGTTTCTGGGAGGAGTTACTACACCTTC.

The chain combines TRBV15 with TRBJ2-5, with a possible D match to TRBD1 (7 bases). The DNA end lines up better with TRBJ2-7; the J call may be wrong. Germline V gene data show CDR1 as LNHNV and CDR2 as YYDKDF (reference sequence). CDR3 size: 15 residues. DNA for the CDR3: TGTGCCACCAGCAGGCGGGACAGCGCTACCTACGAGCAGTACTTC. It encodes CATSRRDSATYEQYF.

V gene TRBV4-1 combines with J gene TRBJ2-3; 7 positions match TRBD1. Germline V gene sequence: CDR1 MGHRA, CDR2 YSYEKL. CDR3 length: 17 amino acids. With V trimmed by 4 bases and J by 3 bases, 13 bases remained unmatched. The CDR3 is CASSPRGLTGVTDTQYF. The DNA for the CDR3 is TGCGCCAGCAGCCCTCGAGGATTAACAGGGGTGACAGATACGCAGTATTTT.

The chain has TRBV2 and TRBJ1-2, with 8 nucleotides matching TRBD1. The CDR3 contains 15 residues. Per the germline V gene, CDR1 is SNHLY and CDR2 is FYNNEI. V lost 2 bases, J lost 4 bases, and 6 bases stayed unmatched. CDR3 loop: CASSERSGGAYGYTF. Here the CDR3 DNA reads TGTGCCAGCAGTGAAAGGTCAGGGGGCGCCTATGGCTACACCTTC.

V usage is TRBV27 and J usage is TRBJ1-1, with TRBD1 matching 9 bases. Germline V gene sequence: CDR1 MNHEY, CDR2 SMNVEV (reference sequence). There are 14 residues in the CDR3. Germline trimming cut 5 bases from V and 4 bases from J; bases unmatched to any gene: 5. The CDR3 DNA follows: TGTGCCAGCAGTAAGGACAGGGGCGGCACTGAAGCTTTCTTT. As protein: CASSKDRGGTEAFF.

The chain couples TRBV30 to TRBJ1-2, with 8 positions matching TRBD1. The germline V gene encodes CDR1 GTSNPN and CDR2 SVGIG (reference sequence). With V trimmed by 5 bases and J by 11 bases, 13 bases remained unmatched. The CDR3 is 13 amino acids. Written as DNA, the CDR3 is TGTGCCTGGGACCGGGACAGGAGTTTGAGATACACCTTC. Translated: CAWDRDRSLRYTF. The whole variable domain, filled in from reference TRBV30 and TRBJ1-2, reads SQTIHQWPATLVQPVGSPLSLECTVEGTSNPNLYWYRQAAGRGLQLLFYSVGIGQISSEVPQNLSASRPQDRQFILSSKKLLLSDSGFYLCAWDRDRSLRYTFGSGTRLTVV.

This chain joins TRBV15 and TRBJ2-1, with D possibly being TRBD2 (7 bases). Trimming took off 7 bases at V and 7 bases at J, with 17 bases between the two ends. CDR3 length equals 14 residues. Germline V gene sequence: CDR1 LNHNV, CDR2 YYDKDF (reference sequence). The CDR3 here is CATTRGGRGNEQFF. In DNA form, the CDR3 reads TGTGCCACCACAAGGGGGGGCAGGGGTAATGAGCAGTTCTTC.

This clone was counted a single time. This chain uses TRBV4-2 with TRBJ2-1, with 13 positions matching TRBD2. CDR3 length equals 17 residues. J lost 8 bases, V lost 0 bases, and 7 bases had no gene match. Germline lookup yields CDR1 LGHNA and CDR2 YNFKEQ. Here the CDR3 reads CASSQDEGTSGKDEQFF. The CDR3, as DNA: TGTGCCAGCAGCCAAGATGAAGGGACTAGCGGGAAAGATGAGCAGTTCTTC.

V is TRBV5-6 and J is TRBJ2-4; 7 bases match TRBD1. Germline V gene sequence: CDR1 SGHDT, CDR2 YYEEEE. There are 14 residues in the CDR3. Trimming took 0 bases from V and 4 from J; bases not matched to a gene: 1. CDR3 amino acids: CASSLVGQKNIQYF. The DNA for the CDR3 is TGTGCCAGCAGCTTGGTGGGACAGAAAAACATTCAGTACTTC.

This chain's CDR3 is CASSQTSGRGGNEQFF. DNA for the CDR3: TGCGCCAGCAGCCAAACTAGCGGGAGAGGTGGCAATGAGCAGTTCTTC. The V and J genes are TRBV4-3 and TRBJ2-1; 11 positions agree with TRBD2. The length of the CDR3 is 16 residues. Germline loops: CDR1 LGHNA, CDR2 YSLEER. V shed 2 bases and J 6 bases; nucleotides not matched to a gene: 6.

The J gene is TRBJ1-2, the V gene TRBV5-1; D remains ambiguous. Germline V gene sequence: CDR1 SGHRS, CDR2 YFSETQ. CDR3 length: 12 amino acids. V was clipped by 1 base and J by 9 bases, with 10 bases between them. CDR3 DNA: TGCGCCAGCAGCTTGCGGGAAGGCTGCTACACCTTC. Translation gives CASSLREGCYTF. The variable domain in full, with the rest retrieved from reference TRBV5-1 and TRBJ1-2, is KAGVTQTPRYLIKTRGQQVTLSCSPISGHRSVSWYQQTPGQGLQFLFEYFSETQRNKGNFPGRFSGRQFSNSRSEMNVSTLELGDSALYLCASSLREGCYTFGSGTRLTVV.

This chain joins TRBV7-2 and TRBJ1-2, with 9 bases identical to TRBD1. Looked up from germline, CDR1 is SGHTA and CDR2 is FQGNSA. The ends lost 4 bases at V and 5 bases at J; junction bases unmatched: 5. This CDR3 region has 14 residues. In DNA form, the CDR3 reads TGTGCCAGCAGCTCACAGGGGGCGATTTATGGCTACACCTTC. Translating gives CASSSQGAIYGYTF. Looking up the rest from reference TRBV7-2 and TRBJ1-2 gives the full variable domain: GAGVSQSPSNKVTEKGKDVELRCDPISGHTALYWYRQSLGQGLEFLIYFQGNSAPDKSGLPSDRFSAERTGGSVSTLTIQRTQQEDSAVYLCASSSQGAIYGYTFGSGTRLTVV.

The J gene is TRBJ2-7, the V gene TRBV6-6, with TRBD2 matching 7 bases. The CDR3 is 15 residues long. From germline, CDR1 is MNHNY and CDR2 SVGAGI (reference sequence). V was clipped by 2 bases and J by 1 base; unmatched bases: 5. The CDR3 DNA sequence: TGTGCCAGCAGTTACGGGGGGAGGGGATCCTACGAGCAGTACTTC. The encoded protein is CASSYGGRGSYEQYF.

The V and J genes are TRBV5-1 and TRBJ2-7; 8 nucleotides align to TRBD1. This CDR3 comprises 13 residues. V was pared by 1 base and J by 5 bases, with 2 bases of the junction left unmatched. Germline lookup yields CDR1 SGHRS and CDR2 YFSETQ. CDR3 DNA sequence: TGCGCCAGCAGCTTGTGGACAGGGAACGAGCAGTACTTC. Translated: CASSLWTGNEQYF.

The rearrangement joins TRBV5-5 to TRBJ1-4; no clear D. Germline assignment: CDR1 SGHKS and CDR2 YYEKEE (reference sequence). V gave up 3 bases and J gave up 7 bases, with 13 bases separating them. This CDR3 has 14 residues. The CDR3 DNA sequence: TGTGCCAGCAGCTCGGGGTCTGTACGTGAAAAACTGTTTTTT. Translating it yields CASSSGSVREKLFF. Full variable domain (missing parts from reference TRBV5-5 and TRBJ1-4): DAGVTQSPTHLIKTRGQQVTLRCSPISGHKSVSWYQQVLGQGPQFIFQYYEKEERGRGNFPDRFSARQFPNYSSELNVNALLLGDSALYLCASSSGSVREKLFFGSGTQLSVL.

The chain combines TRBV6-1 with TRBJ2-7, with 7 bases matching TRBD2. This CDR3 comprises 14 residues. With V trimmed by 7 bases and J by 12 bases, 18 bases remained unmatched. Per the germline V gene, CDR1 is MNHNS and CDR2 is SASEGT. This CDR3 is CASTARLAVTSWYF. CDR3 bases: TGTGCCAGCACAGCTCGGCTAGCGGTAACCTCCTGGTACTTC.

The chain recombines TRBV6-4 with TRBJ2-3; 10 bases map to TRBD2. Germline values: CDR1 MRHNA, CDR2 SNTAGT. Trimming removed 6 bases from V and 8 bases from J; junction bases left unmatched: 5. The CDR3 spans 13 residues. CDR3 in DNA: TGTGCCAGCAGAGCTAGCGGGGGAGTTACGCAGTATTTT. Protein sequence: CASRASGGVTQYF.

The gene calls are TRBV11-3 and TRBJ1-2; 7 nucleotides agree with TRBD1. V lost 5 bases, J lost 6 bases, and 6 bases stayed unmatched. The CDR3 sequence is 13 residues long. Per germline, CDR1 SGHNT and CDR2 YENEEA. The CDR3 protein is CASSPQGINGYTF. CDR3 in DNA: TGTGCCAGCAGCCCACAGGGGATCAATGGCTACACCTTC.

The chain combines TRBV10-3 with TRBJ2-2, with D maybe TRBD1 (5 bases). CDR3 length: 15 amino acids. V was pared by 2 bases and J by 10 bases, with 17 bases between. Germline V gene data show CDR1 as ENHRY and CDR2 as SYGVKD. The CDR3 region is CAISERPRGREELFF. CDR3 bases: TGTGCCATCAGTGAGAGGCCACGAGGCAGGGAGGAGCTGTTTTTT.

The chain carries TRBV4-2 and TRBJ2-1; 11 positions agree with TRBD2. CDR3 length equals 17 residues. The germline V gene encodes CDR1 LGHNA and CDR2 YNFKEQ. V was clipped by 4 bases and J by 4 bases; unmatched bases: 9. The CDR3 spells CASSPVASGRKYNEQFF. The CDR3 DNA reads as TGTGCCAGCAGCCCCGTGGCTAGCGGGAGGAAGTACAATGAGCAGTTCTTC.

The chain links TRBV30 to TRBJ2-7; D is ambiguous. With 3 bases removed from V and 3 bases from J, the gap between germline ends came to 6 bases. The germline V gene has CDR1 GTSNPN and CDR2 SVGIG (reference sequence). The CDR3 is made up of 11 amino acids. This CDR3 is CAWRASYEQYF. The CDR3 DNA reads TGTGCCTGGAGAGCTAGCTACGAGCAGTACTTC.

The genes are TRBV11-3 and TRBJ1-2; TRBD1 matches at 7 bases. This CDR3 region has 16 residues. Germline-derived CDR1 and CDR2 are SGHNT and YENEEA. J lost 7 bases, V lost 5 bases, and 16 bases had no gene match. This CDR3 reads CASSLADRSRSSGYTF. The CDR3 nucleotides are TGTGCCAGCAGCCTAGCGGACAGGTCCCGTTCCAGTGGCTACACCTTC.

V usage is TRBV7-2 and J usage is TRBJ2-7; a weak D match, TRBD1 (5 bases). Per the germline V gene, CDR1 is SGHTA and CDR2 is FQGNSA. The CDR3 runs to 14 residues. V lost 4 bases, J lost 3 bases, and 13 bases lay in between. CDR3 loop: CASSSTDRVYEQYF. Here the CDR3 DNA reads TGTGCCAGCAGCTCGACCGACAGAGTCTACGAGCAGTACTTC.

The chain uses TRBV5-6 and TRBJ2-3, with D possibly being TRBD2 (6 bases). The germline CDR1 and CDR2 sequences are SGHDT and YYEEEE. The V and J ends lost 0 bases and 3 bases respectively, with 11 bases between them. This CDR3 is built from 15 residues. The chain's CDR3 is CASSLAGGVTDTQYF. The CDR3 DNA is TGTGCCAGCAGCTTGGCCGGCGGGGTAACAGATACGCAGTATTTT.

V gene TRBV11-1 combines with J gene TRBJ2-1; 9 bases fit TRBD1. This CDR3 has 15 residues. Germline lookup yields CDR1 SGHAT and CDR2 FQDESV (reference sequence). V gave up 4 bases and J gave up 2 bases; unmatched junction bases: 3. CDR3 nucleotides: TGTGCCAGCAGCTCCCGGGACAGGGCCTACAATGAGCAGTTCTTC. Protein sequence: CASSSRDRAYNEQFF.

The rearrangement uses TRBV19 and TRBJ2-7; 8 bases align to TRBD2. CDR1 and CDR2 from the germline V gene are LNHDA and SQIVND (reference sequence). V shed 5 bases and J 4 bases; nucleotides not matched to a gene: 13. The CDR3 length is 16 residues. The CDR3 nucleotides read TGTGCCAGTAGTGAAATGTTGGGACTAGTCGGGTACGAGCAGTACTTC. The encoded protein is CASSEMLGLVGYEQYF.

This chain uses TRBV6-6 with TRBJ1-2, with D maybe TRBD1 (6 bases). Trimming left V 4 bases short and J 4 bases short, with 10 bases between. The V gene's germline CDR1 is MNHNY and CDR2 SVGAGI (reference sequence). There are 13 residues in the CDR3. The DNA for the CDR3 is TGTGCCAGCAGTTCGACAGGAGCCTATGGCTACACCTTC. This codes for CASSSTGAYGYTF.

CDR3 in amino acids: CASSPGGTGRFHEQYF. Here the CDR3 DNA reads TGTGCCAGCAGCCCGGGGGGGACAGGGAGATTCCACGAGCAGTACTTC. The J gene is TRBJ2-7, the V gene TRBV7-9; tentatively, D is TRBD1 (9 bases). Per germline, CDR1 SEHNR and CDR2 FQNEAQ (reference sequence). V shed 5 bases and J shed 5 bases, with 22 bases lying between them. There are 16 residues in the CDR3.

The rearrangement joins TRBV4-1 to TRBJ1-4; the D gene is possibly TRBD1 (5 bases). V was pared by 5 bases and J by 8 bases, with 18 bases between. The CDR3 spans 15 residues. Germline V gene lookup returns CDR1 MGHRA and CDR2 YSYEKL. The CDR3 is CASSKPGLRKEKLFF. CDR3 DNA sequence: TGCGCCAGCAGCAAACCGGGACTTAGGAAGGAAAAACTGTTTTTT.